What follows describes a single T cell receptor (beta chain). This receptor's antigen is unknown. Base qualities are not recorded, but no much larger clone differs from it by a single base. The High Capacity cDNA Reverse Transcription Kit was used to reverse transcribe all of the isolated RNA, meaning that expressed TCRB transcripts were what got sequenced. Naive, central memory and regulatory T cell samples underwent deep immunoSEQ sequencing, averaging approximately 3.5 million total reads per sample. Sorted cells were lysed in RLT buffer, and RNA was extracted using DNase-treated RNeasy Micro or Mini kits according to cell number. To prevent cross-contamination, each cell subset was processed individually, whereas patient and healthy donor samples were processed jointly. The immunoSEQ multiplex PCR was used to amplify TCRB sequences from cDNA, yielding 87-bp fragments that span the CDR3 region. Sequencing of the amplicons was performed on the Illumina HiSeq platform. The study's own analysis went as follows. Synthetic template baselines were used to correct PCR bias computationally, reads within Hamming distance 2 were collapsed together, and singletons that could not be merged were discarded. Reads were aligned against IMGT to assign V, D and J genes, CDR3 length and insertions or deletions at six rearrangement sites. Within each subset, clonotype counts were normalized to sorted cell number, and only after that were true diversity and Gini coefficients computed with the tcR R package. The overlap coefficient, calculated on TCRB nucleotide sequences, was used to quantify repertoire sharing. Out-of-frame TCRB sequences from naive cells were analyzed to stand in for the pre-selection repertoire. As stored in TCRdb, this immuneACCESS dataset retains in-frame rearrangements with V and J assigned. A fraction of the clones does not appear; measured against another copy, unresolved V genes explain less than half of the discrepancy, and the remainder lacks a known reason. That table supplies the V and J calls and clone size; D and trimming were determined from the DNA. This sample is represented by hundreds of thousands of clones; 15% to 20% of them were singletons. Clones ranked in the top ten supply about 0.025% of the sample.

The germline V gene supplies CDR1 SNHLY and CDR2 FYNNEI. From cysteine to phenylalanine, the CDR3 is 16 amino acids long. The CDR3 DNA has 48 bases and is translated from base 1. For this chain, trimming is 7 bases at the V end and 0 bases at the J end, and the number of junction bases without a gene match is 8. The sample originates from a study of beta chain features in type 1 diabetes (dated by TCRdb to the late 2010s). With respect to the entire study: Mean age, gender distribution, total cell number and subset yield did not differ between patients and healthy donors. Whereas all 30 or so donors provided naive and central memory subsets, regulatory and stem cell-like memory subsets were isolated from just 8 patients and about 8 healthy donors. Across all samples, almost 110 million sorted cells were examined, and cell number per subset correlated strongly with RNA yield. The study compared TCRB repertoires of sorted circulating CD4+ T cell subsets between recently diagnosed type 1 diabetes patients and matched healthy donors.

The research as a whole found: Fewer insertions and more nucleotide deletions at VDJ recombination sites were observed in patients with type 1 diabetes, implying thymic rearrangement abnormalities. Because small numbers of individuals were included in the HLA sub-analyses, any influence of HLA type on TCRB rearrangement was left unresolved. Type 1 diabetes patients showed a moderate but significant shortening of TCRB CDR3 length in all four CD4+ subsets. Because cDNA was sequenced instead of genomic DNA, activated cells with high expression could be over-represented, although the groups did not differ in activation or CD3 levels. Naive, central memory and regulatory TCRB repertoires appeared more similar among patients than among healthy donors. Shorter templates might be favored by PCR, yet because patient and control samples were amplified and corrected together, any such skew would affect both groups equally.

A single peripheral blood draw of 95 to 150 mL on average was collected from each donor into heparinised tubes. A BD FACSAria II was used to sort naive, central memory, regulatory and stem cell-like memory CD4+ T cells with a panel that included CD45RO, CCR7, CD25, CD127, CD95 and CD27. A purity above 98% was achieved for all sorted populations. PBMCs were isolated immediately by Lymphoprep density gradient centrifugation and stained directly without culture. Samples were stained and sorted in pairs, with one healthy donor and one patient per experiment, so that batch effects were minimized. The sequenced sample consisted of naive CD4+ T cells from blood. What the cell subset or site label conveys for this sample: true naive CD4+ T cells. The chain couples TRBV2 to TRBJ2-1, with 8 junctional bases fitting TRBD2. The receptor's source is a woman aged 18-29 years in good health. Here is the DNA: TGTGCCAGCACTGGTTGGGCGGGAGGCTCCTACAATGAGCAGTTCTTC. The translation is CASTGWAGGSYNEQFF.